This paragraph reports one TCR beta chain. Its matching antigen is unknown. cDNA synthesis used the whole RNA isolate, giving expressed TCRB sequences. Repertoires were generated with immunoSEQ multiplex PCR, while TCRdb's copy carries only in-frame clones and drops some. The sample shows hundreds of thousands of clones, 15% to 19% of them seen only once. V shed 6 bases and J 1 base; nucleotides not matched to a gene: 7. The CDR3 has 14 residues. Germline values: CDR1 SGHNT, CDR2 YYREEE (reference sequence). This sample is drawn from a study of beta chain features in type 1 diabetes. Regarding the study as a whole: Individuals with type 1 diabetes displayed fewer insertions and more deletions at VDJ junctions.

This TCR was recovered from a man aged 18 to 30 in good health. The chain carries TRBV5-4 and TRBJ2-7; 7 bases are a match to TRBD2. Material for sequencing was naive CD4+ T cells from blood. The DNA for the CDR3 is TGTGCCAGCAACGACCCTAGCGGATCCTACGAGCAGTACTTC. Amino acids: CASNDPSGSYEQYF. The whole variable domain, filled in from reference TRBV5-4 and TRBJ2-7, reads ETGVTQSPTHLIKTRGQQVTLRCSSQSGHNTVSWYQQALGQGPQFIFQYYREEENGRGNFPPRFSGLQFPNYSSELNVNALELDDSALYLCASNDPSGSYEQYFGPGTRLTVT.